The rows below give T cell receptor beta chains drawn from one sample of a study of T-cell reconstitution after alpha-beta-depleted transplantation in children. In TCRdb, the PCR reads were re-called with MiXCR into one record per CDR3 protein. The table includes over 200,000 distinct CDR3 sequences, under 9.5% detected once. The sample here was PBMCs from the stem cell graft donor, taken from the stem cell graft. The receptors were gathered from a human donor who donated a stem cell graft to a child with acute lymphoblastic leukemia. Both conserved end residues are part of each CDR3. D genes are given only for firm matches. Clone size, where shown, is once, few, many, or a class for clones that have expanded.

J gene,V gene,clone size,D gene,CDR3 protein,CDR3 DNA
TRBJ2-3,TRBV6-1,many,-,CASSELRTLSTDTQYF,TGTGCCAGCAGTGAGCTAAGGACACTCAGCACAGATACGCAGTATTTT
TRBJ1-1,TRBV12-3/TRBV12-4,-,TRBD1,CASRRTGMHTEAFF,TGTGCCAGCAGGCGGACAGGTATGCACACTGAAGCTTTCTTT
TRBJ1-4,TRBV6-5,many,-,CASSSGNLNEKLFF,TGTGCCAGCAGTTCAGGGAATCTGAATGAAAAACTGTTTTTT
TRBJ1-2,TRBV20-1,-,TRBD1,CSASTLGSPGQVDYGYTF,TGCAGTGCCAGCACCCTAGGTTCCCCCGGACAGGTGGACTATGGCTACACCTTC
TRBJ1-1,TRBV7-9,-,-,CASSWGLEAFF,TGTGCCAGCAGCTGGGGATTGGAAGCTTTCTTT
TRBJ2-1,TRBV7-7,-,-,CASSQVGTSRDEQFF,TGTGCCAGCAGCCAGGTCGGGACAAGTCGGGATGAGCAGTTCTTC
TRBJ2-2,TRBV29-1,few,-,CSATTGLVTGELFF,TGCAGCGCCACGACAGGTCTGGTCACCGGGGAGCTGTTTTTT
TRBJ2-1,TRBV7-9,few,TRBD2,CASSVDRLAEGFNEQFF,TGTGCCAGCAGCGTCGATCGACTAGCGGAGGGATTCAATGAGCAGTTCTTC
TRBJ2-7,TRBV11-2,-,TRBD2,CASSPRTSGYYEQYF,TGTGCCAGCAGCCCTCGGACTAGCGGGTACTACGAGCAGTACTTC
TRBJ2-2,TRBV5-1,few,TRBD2,CASSLEGRTSGGQGRNTGELFF,TGCGCCAGCAGCTTGGAAGGAAGGACTAGCGGGGGCCAGGGACGAAACACCGGGGAGCTGTTTTTT
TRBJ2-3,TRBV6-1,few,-,CASNPFSSTDTQYF,TGTGCCAGCAACCCCTTCAGCAGCACAGATACGCAGTATTTT
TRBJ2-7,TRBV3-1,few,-,CASSQEGSSGPPYF,TGTGCCAGCAGCCAAGAGGGCAGTTCGGGCCCTCCGTACTTC
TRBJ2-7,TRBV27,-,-,CASSLLNSYEQYF,TGTGCCAGCAGTTTATTGAACAGCTACGAGCAGTACTTC
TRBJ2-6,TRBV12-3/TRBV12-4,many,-,CASSPGSSGANVLTF,TGTGCCAGCAGTCCTGGGAGCTCTGGGGCCAACGTCCTGACTTTC
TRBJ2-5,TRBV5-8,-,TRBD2,CASSFSGGAQETQYF,TGTGCCAGCAGCTTTAGCGGGGGGGCCCAAGAGACCCAGTACTTC
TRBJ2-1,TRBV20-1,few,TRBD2,CSAYEWGLAGDYNEQFF,TGCAGTGCTTATGAATGGGGACTAGCGGGAGATTACAATGAGCAGTTCTTC
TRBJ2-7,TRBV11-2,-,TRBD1,CASSLDETGPYEQYF,TGTGCCAGCAGCTTAGATGAGACAGGGCCCTACGAGCAGTACTTC
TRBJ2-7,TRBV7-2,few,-,CASSLSLDRSGYF,TGTGCCAGCAGCTTAAGTTTGGATCGGTCCGGGTACTTC
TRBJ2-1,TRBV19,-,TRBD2,CASSPGLERPLNNEQFF,TGTGCCAGTAGTCCGGGACTAGAACGCCCCCTTAACAATGAGCAGTTCTTC
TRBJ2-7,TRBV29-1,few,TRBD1,CSISGTGLAEQYF,TGCAGCATTTCCGGGACAGGGCTTGCCGAGCAGTACTTC
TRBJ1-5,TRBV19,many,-,CASSITGDQPQHF,TGTGCCAGTAGTATAACCGGGGACCAGCCCCAGCATTTT
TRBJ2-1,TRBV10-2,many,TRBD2,CASSEIGRGGLHEQFF,TGCGCCAGCAGTGAGATCGGGCGGGGGGGCCTCCATGAGCAGTTCTTC
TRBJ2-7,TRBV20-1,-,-,CSAGLSSYEQYF,TGCAGTGCTGGTCTGAGCTCCTACGAGCAGTACTTC
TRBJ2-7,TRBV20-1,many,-,CSARVDGGAYEQYF,TGCAGTGCTAGGGTGGACGGCGGGGCCTACGAGCAGTACTTC
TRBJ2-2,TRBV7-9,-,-,CASSLEGAGELFF,TGTGCCAGCAGCTTAGAGGGCGCCGGGGAGCTGTTTTTT
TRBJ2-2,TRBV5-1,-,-,CASSSISNTGELFF,TGCGCCAGCAGCTCTATATCAAACACCGGGGAGCTGTTTTTT
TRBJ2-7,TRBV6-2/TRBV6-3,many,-,CASSQFPRDLTYEQYF,TGTGCCAGCAGCCAATTCCCCCGGGACCTAACCTACGAGCAGTACTTC
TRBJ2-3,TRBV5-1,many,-,CASSLGPGTDTQYF,TGCGCCAGCAGCTTGGGACCCGGCACAGATACGCAGTATTTT
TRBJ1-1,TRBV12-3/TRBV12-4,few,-,CASSLQTASEAFF,TGTGCCAGCAGTTTACAGACAGCCAGTGAAGCTTTCTTT
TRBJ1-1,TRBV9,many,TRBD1,CASSPDRGIAFF,TGTGCCAGCAGCCCCGACAGGGGGATAGCTTTCTTT
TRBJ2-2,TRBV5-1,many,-,CASSYMDGLGELFF,TGCGCCAGCAGCTATATGGACGGACTCGGGGAGCTGTTTTTT
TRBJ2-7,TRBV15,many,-,CATSRDWNSYEQYF,TGTGCCACCAGCAGAGACTGGAACTCCTACGAGCAGTACTTC
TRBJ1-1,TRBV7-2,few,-,CASSFTPGGDKAFF,TGTGCCAGCAGCTTTACGCCGGGGGGGGATAAAGCTTTCTTT
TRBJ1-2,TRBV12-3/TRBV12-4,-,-,CASSPNLVIPNGYTF,TGTGCCAGCAGTCCGAACCTGGTAATTCCGAATGGCTACACCTTC
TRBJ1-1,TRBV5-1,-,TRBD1,CASTKGQGTTEAFF,TGCGCCAGCACCAAGGGACAGGGAACAACTGAAGCTTTCTTT
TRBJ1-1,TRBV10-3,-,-,CAISESRALAFF,TGTGCCATCAGTGAGTCGAGGGCACTGGCTTTCTTT
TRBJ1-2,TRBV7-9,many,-,CASSPSLSSYGYTF,TGTGCCAGCAGCCCGTCTCTCTCCAGCTATGGCTACACCTTC